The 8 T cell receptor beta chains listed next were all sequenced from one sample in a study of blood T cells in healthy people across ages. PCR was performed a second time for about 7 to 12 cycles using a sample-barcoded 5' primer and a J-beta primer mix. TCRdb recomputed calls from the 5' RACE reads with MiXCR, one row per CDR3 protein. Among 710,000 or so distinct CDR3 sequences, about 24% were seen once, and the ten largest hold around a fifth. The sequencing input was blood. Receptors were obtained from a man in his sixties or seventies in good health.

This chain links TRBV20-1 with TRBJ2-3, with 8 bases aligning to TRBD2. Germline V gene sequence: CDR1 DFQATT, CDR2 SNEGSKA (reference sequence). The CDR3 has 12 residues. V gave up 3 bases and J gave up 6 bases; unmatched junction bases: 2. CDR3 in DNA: TGCAGTGCTAGGCGGGGGGACGATACGCAGTATTTT. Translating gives CSARRGDDTQYF.

CDR3 sequence reads: CASSFGSAEQFF. The CDR3 DNA sequence: TGTGCCAGCAGCTTCGGGAGCGCTGAGCAGTTCTTC. V gene TRBV11-2 combines with J gene TRBJ2-1, with D tentatively TRBD2 (6 bases). This CDR3 spans 12 amino acids. V was trimmed by 3 bases and J by 9 bases, leaving 9 bases between them. Germline V lookup: CDR1 SGHAT, CDR2 FQNNGV.

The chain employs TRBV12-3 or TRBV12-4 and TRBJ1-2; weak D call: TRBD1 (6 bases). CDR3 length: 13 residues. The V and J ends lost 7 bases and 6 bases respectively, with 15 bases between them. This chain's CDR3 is CASTPTGLDGYTF. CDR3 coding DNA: TGTGCCAGCACTCCAACAGGGTTGGATGGCTACACCTTC.

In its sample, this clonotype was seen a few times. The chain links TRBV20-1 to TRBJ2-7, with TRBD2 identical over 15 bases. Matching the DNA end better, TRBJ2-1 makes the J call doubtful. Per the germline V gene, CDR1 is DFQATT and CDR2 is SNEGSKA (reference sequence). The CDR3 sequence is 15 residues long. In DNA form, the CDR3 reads TGCAGTGCTCCTAGGACTAGCGGGGGGGACAATGAGCAGTTCTTC. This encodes CSAPRTSGGDNEQFF.

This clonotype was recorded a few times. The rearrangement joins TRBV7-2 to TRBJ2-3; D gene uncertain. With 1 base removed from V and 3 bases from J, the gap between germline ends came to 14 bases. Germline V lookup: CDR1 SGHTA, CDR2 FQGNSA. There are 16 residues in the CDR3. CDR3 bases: TGTGCCAGCAGCTTAGAAGGGTGGGCGGATACAGATACGCAGTATTTT. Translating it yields CASSLEGWADTDTQYF.

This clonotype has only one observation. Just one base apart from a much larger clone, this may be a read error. CDR3 sequence: CASSLAGSIQYF. The CDR3 DNA follows: TGCGCCAGCAGCTTGGCCGGGAGCATTCAGTACTTC. V gene TRBV5-1 combines with J gene TRBJ2-4, with D tentatively TRBD2 (6 bases). V was shortened by 0 bases and J by 9 bases, with 7 bases between the two germline ends. Per the germline V gene, CDR1 is SGHRS and CDR2 is YFSETQ. CDR3 length: 12 residues.

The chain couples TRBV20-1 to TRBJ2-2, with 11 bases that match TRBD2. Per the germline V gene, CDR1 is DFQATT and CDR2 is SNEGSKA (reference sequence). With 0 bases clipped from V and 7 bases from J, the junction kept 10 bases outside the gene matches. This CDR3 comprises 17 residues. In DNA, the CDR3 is TGCAGTGCTAGAGACCCGAGGGTAGCGGGAGGGGTCGGGGAGCTGTTTTTT. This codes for CSARDPRVAGGVGELFF.

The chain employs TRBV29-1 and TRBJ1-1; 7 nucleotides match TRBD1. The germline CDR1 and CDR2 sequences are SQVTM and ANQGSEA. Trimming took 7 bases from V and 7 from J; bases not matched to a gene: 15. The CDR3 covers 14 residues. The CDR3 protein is CSARPQGSSGEAFF. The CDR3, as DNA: TGCAGCGCCCGTCCACAGGGGTCCTCCGGTGAAGCTTTCTTT.